This TCR beta chain was identified in a study of PD-1 blockade in mismatch repair-deficient tumors. This clone was recorded only once. The V and J ends lost 1 base and 3 bases respectively, with 10 bases between them. Germline loops: CDR1 GTSNPN, CDR2 SVGIG (reference sequence). The CDR3 totals 14 residues. The assay was immunoSEQ multiplex PCR, and TCRdb's table has in-frame clones only and misses some. The data contain about 130,000 clones, about 88% of them singletons. The source material was peripheral blood, sampled approximately 72 weeks after starting pembrolizumab. The chain combines TRBV30 with TRBJ2-1; D not resolved. The receptor was derived from an adult with mismatch repair-deficient cancer. As DNA, the CDR3 is TGTGCCTGGAGTGGTAAGCCGTTCTACAATGAGCAGTTCTTC. This sequence encodes CAWSGKPFYNEQFF. The variable domain in full, completed from reference TRBV30 and TRBJ2-1, reads SQTIHQWPATLVQPVGSPLSLECTVEGTSNPNLYWYRQAAGRGLQLLFYSVGIGQISSEVPQNLSASRPQDRQFILSSKKLLLSDSGFYLCAWSGKPFYNEQFFGPGTRLTVL.